This T cell receptor beta chain came from a study of shared clonotypes between healthy human individuals. Germline CDR1 reads ENHRY; CDR2 reads SYGVKD. After removal of 0 bases from V and 5 bases from J, the junction contained 7 bases not matched to a gene. The length of the CDR3 is 16 residues. In the original workflow: Without quality scores, immunoSEQ junctional reads could not be filtered like full-length reads. Measured with immunoSEQ multiplex PCR; TCRdb has only the in-frame clones, and not every one. The V and J calls and clone size are taken from that table; D and trimming were inferred from the DNA. The data hold 2 million to 2.5 million clones, with almost 96% observed a single time.

Input material: naive CD4+ T cells sorted from blood. Documented subset: CD45RA+ positively selected. The chain combines TRBV10-3 with TRBJ2-7, with 10 bases fitting TRBD1. The TCR originated in a man aged 18 to 30 in good health. CDR3 amino acids: CAISESRGTGVNEQYF. The CDR3 DNA is TGTGCCATCAGTGAGTCTAGAGGGACAGGGGTAAACGAGCAGTACTTC.